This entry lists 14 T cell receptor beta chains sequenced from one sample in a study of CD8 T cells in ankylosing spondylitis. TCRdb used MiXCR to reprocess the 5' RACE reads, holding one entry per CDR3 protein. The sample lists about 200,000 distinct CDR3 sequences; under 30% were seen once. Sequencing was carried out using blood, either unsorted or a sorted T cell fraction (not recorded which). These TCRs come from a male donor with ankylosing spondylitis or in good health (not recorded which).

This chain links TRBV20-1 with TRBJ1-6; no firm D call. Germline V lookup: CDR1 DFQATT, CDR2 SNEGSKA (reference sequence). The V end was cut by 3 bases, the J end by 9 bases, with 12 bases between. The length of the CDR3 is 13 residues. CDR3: CSASPDRSSPLHF. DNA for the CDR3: TGCAGTGCTAGCCCAGACCGGAGTTCACCCCTCCACTTT.

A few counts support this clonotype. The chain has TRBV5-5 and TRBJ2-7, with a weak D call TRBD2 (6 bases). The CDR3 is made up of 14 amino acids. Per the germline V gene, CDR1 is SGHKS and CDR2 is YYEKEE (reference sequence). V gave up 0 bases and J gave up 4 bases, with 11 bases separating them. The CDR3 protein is CASSLAGVSYEQYF. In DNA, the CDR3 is TGTGCCAGCAGCTTGGCGGGAGTTAGTTACGAGCAGTACTTC.

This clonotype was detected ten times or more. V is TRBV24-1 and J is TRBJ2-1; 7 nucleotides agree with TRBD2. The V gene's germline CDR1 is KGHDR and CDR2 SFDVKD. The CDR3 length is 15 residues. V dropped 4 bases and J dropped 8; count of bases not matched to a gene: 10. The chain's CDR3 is CATSDPDGLADEQFF. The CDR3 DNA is TGTGCCACCAGTGACCCTGATGGGCTAGCGGATGAGCAGTTCTTC.

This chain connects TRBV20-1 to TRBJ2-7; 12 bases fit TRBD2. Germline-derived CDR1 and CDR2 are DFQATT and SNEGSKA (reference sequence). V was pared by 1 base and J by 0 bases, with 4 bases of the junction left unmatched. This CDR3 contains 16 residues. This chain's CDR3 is CSARGTSGTVSYEQYF. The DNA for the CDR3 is TGCAGTGCTAGAGGGACTAGCGGGACTGTCTCCTACGAGCAGTACTTC.

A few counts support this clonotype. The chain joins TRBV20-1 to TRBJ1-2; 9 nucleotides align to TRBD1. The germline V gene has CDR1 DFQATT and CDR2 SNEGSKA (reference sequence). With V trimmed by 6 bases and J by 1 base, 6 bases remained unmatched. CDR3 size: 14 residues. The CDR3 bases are TGCAGTGCAACACAGGGGGCAATTAACTATGGCTACACCTTC. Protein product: CSATQGAINYGYTF.

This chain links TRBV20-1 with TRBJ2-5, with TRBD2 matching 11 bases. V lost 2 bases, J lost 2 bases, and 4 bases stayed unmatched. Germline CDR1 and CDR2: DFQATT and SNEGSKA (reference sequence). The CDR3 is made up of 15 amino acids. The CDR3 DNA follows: TGCAGTGCTAGAAGTAGCGGGAGGGTACAAGAGACCCAGTACTTC. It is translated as CSARSSGRVQETQYF.

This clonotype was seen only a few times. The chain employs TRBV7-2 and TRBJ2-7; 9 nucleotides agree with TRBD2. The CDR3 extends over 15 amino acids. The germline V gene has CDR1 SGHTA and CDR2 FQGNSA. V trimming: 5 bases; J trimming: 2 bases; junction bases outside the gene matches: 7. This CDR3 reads CASSRTSGYAYEQYF. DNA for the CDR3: TGTGCCAGCAGCAGAACTAGCGGGTACGCCTACGAGCAGTACTTC. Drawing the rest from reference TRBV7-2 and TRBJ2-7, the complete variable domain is GAGVSQSPSNKVTEKGKDVELRCDPISGHTALYWYRQSLGQGLEFLIYFQGNSAPDKSGLPSDRFSAERTGGSVSTLTIQRTQQEDSAVYLCASSRTSGYAYEQYFGPGTRLTVT.

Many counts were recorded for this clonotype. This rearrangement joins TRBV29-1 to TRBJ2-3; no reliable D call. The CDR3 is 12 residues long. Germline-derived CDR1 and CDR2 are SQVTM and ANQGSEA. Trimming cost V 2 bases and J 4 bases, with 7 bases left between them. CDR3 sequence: CSVERVADTQYF. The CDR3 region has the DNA TGCAGCGTTGAAAGAGTCGCAGATACGCAGTATTTT.

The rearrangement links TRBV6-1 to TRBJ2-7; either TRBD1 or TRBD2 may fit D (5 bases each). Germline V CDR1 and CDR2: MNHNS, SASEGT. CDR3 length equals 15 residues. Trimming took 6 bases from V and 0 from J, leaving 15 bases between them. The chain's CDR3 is CASSAGTPGSYEQYF. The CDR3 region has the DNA TGTGCCAGCAGCGCCGGGACCCCGGGCTCCTACGAGCAGTACTTC.

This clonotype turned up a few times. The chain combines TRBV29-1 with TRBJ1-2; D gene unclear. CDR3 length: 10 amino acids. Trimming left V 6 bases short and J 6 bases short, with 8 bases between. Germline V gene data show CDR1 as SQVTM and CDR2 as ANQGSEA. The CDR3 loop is CSVSGNGYTF. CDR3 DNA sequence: TGCAGCGTGTCCGGGAATGGCTACACCTTC.

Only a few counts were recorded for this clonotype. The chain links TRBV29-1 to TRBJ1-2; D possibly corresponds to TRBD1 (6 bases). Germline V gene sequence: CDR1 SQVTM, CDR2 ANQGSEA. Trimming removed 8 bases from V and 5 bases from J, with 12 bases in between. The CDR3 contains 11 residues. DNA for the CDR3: TGCAGCTTAGACAGGCCTTATGGCTACACCTTC. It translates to CSLDRPYGYTF.

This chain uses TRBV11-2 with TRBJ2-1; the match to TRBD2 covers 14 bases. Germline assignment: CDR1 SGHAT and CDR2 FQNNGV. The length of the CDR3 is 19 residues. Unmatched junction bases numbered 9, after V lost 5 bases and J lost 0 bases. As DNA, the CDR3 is TGTGCCAGCAGCACGACCGGGACTAGCGGGAGTAGCTCCTACAATGAGCAGTTCTTC. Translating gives CASSTTGTSGSSSYNEQFF. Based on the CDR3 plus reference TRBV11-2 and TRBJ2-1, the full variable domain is EAGVAQSPRYKIIEKRQSVAFWCNPISGHATLYWYQQILGQGPKLLIQFQNNGVVDDSQLPKDRFSAERLKGVDSTLKIQPAKLEDSAVYLCASSTTGTSGSSSYNEQFFGPGTRLTVL.

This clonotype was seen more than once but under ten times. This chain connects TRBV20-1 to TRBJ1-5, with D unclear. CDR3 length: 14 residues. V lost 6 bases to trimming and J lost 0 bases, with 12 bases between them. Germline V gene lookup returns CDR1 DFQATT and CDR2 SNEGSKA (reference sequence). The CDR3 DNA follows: TGCAGTGCCACCGAAGGGATTAGCAATCAGCCCCAGCATTTT. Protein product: CSATEGISNQPQHF.

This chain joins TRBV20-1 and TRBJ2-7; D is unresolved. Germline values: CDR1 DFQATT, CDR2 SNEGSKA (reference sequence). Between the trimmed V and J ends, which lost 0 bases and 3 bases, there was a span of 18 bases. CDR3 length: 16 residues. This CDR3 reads CSARDRPRILNYEQYF. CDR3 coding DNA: TGCAGTGCTAGAGATCGGCCCCGGATATTAAACTACGAGCAGTACTTC.